These T cell receptor beta chains were read from a single sample in a study of T-cell memory formation after mild COVID-19. TCRdb analysed the 5' RACE reads with MiXCR anew, one entry per CDR3 protein. The sample records roughly 580,000 distinct CDR3 sequences, more than 15% being singletons. The specimen was PBMCs or a T cell subset sorted from them (not recorded which). These TCRs come from an adult woman who had mild COVID-19 (a few samples of this study predate the infection). Cell type and time point are not known. Each CDR3 is given with its conserved first and last residue. Each record gives: D gene, V gene, J gene, clone size, CDR3 length, CDR3 DNA, CDR3 protein. The D gene is left open where the match is weak. Size is omitted from some rows. Given values are once, few, many or a class for expanded clones.

>-|TRBV5-1|TRBJ2-3|few|15
TGCGCCAGCAGCTTGTCCAACAGGGAGACAGATACGCAGTATTTT
CASSLSNRETDTQYF
>TRBD2|TRBV12-3/TRBV12-4|TRBJ2-3|many|16
TGTGCCAGCAGTCGTAACTTAGCGGGGGGGCCCGATACGCAGTATTTT
CASSRNLAGGPDTQYF
>-|TRBV7-7|TRBJ2-1|few|14
TGTGCCAGCAGCCCTCTTGGAGCGTACAATGAGCAGTTCTTC
CASSPLGAYNEQFF
>TRBD2|TRBV6-2/TRBV6-3|TRBJ2-7|few|18
TGTGCCAGCAGTTACTCTCAAGGGACTAGCGGGATTTCCTACGAGCAGTACTTC
CASSYSQGTSGISYEQYF
>TRBD2|TRBV2|TRBJ2-5|-|18
TGTGCCAGCAGTGACCTGGGATTTACTAGCGGGAGCTTTGGGACCCAGTACTTC
CASSDLGFTSGSFGTQYF
>-|TRBV6-5|TRBJ1-1|few|14
TGTGCCAGCAGTTACTCTCAGGGATCCACTGAAGCTTTCTTT
CASSYSQGSTEAFF
>-|TRBV6-2/TRBV6-3|TRBJ1-1|-|12
TGTGCCAGCAGTCCCGACAGGTTTGAAGCTTTCTTT
CASSPDRFEAFF
>-|TRBV5-1|TRBJ1-2|once|14
TGCGCCAGTTCCCAGGTGGAGGCGGAGAATGGCTACACCTTC
CASSQVEAENGYTF
>-|TRBV29-1|TRBJ2-7|-|12
TGCAGCGTTGGGAGCACCCCCTACGAGCAGTACTTC
CSVGSTPYEQYF
>-|TRBV27|TRBJ2-1|-|15
TGTGCCAGCAGTTTAAAGAGCACGTCCTACAATGAGCAGTTCTTC
CASSLKSTSYNEQFF
>-|TRBV5-1|TRBJ2-3|-|14
TGCGCCAGCAGCTTGGGCCAGGGAGTAGATACGCAGTATTTT
CASSLGQGVDTQYF
>-|TRBV6-5|TRBJ2-5|-|15
TGTGCCAGCACCCCCCGTAGAGGAGCCCAAGAGACCCAGTACTTC
CASTPRRGAQETQYF
>-|TRBV7-9|TRBJ1-4|few|16
TGTGCCAGCAGCTTAGCCTATGGGGGAGACGGTGAAAAACTGTTTTTT
CASSLAYGGDGEKLFF
>-|TRBV5-1|TRBJ2-1|many|15
TGCGCCAGCAGCTACTTATCGGTTGATAACAATGAGCAGTTCTTC
CASSYLSVDNNEQFF
>-|TRBV6-6|TRBJ1-2|few|15
TGTGCCAGCAGTAGAGGGGGACTGAACCACTATGGCTACACCTTC
CASSRGGLNHYGYTF
>-|TRBV7-2|TRBJ1-2|few|13
TGTGCCAGCAGCTTAAACAGCAACTATGGCTACACCTTC
CASSLNSNYGYTF
>-|TRBV5-5|TRBJ1-6|few|15
TGTGCCAGCAGCTTGGAAGAGGCAGGGGATTCACCCCTCCACTTT
CASSLEEAGDSPLHF
>-|TRBV12-3/TRBV12-4|TRBJ2-2|-|15
TGTGCCAGCATCAGGGCAGGGGGGTCCACCGGGGAGCTGTTTTTT
CASIRAGGSTGELFF
>TRBD1|TRBV7-2|TRBJ1-2|-|16
TGTGCCAGCAGCTTAGTGGGGAGGACAGGCCGTTATGGCTACACCTTC
CASSLVGRTGRYGYTF
>TRBD2|TRBV29-1|TRBJ2-1|many|13
TGCAGCGTCTCTAGCGGGACGAGGAATGAGCAGTTCTTC
CSVSSGTRNEQFF
>TRBD2|TRBV12-3/TRBV12-4|TRBJ2-5|-|15
TGTGCCAGCAGTTCCGGGACTAGCGGGGGGGCCCCCCAGTACTTC
CASSSGTSGGAPQYF
>-|TRBV9|TRBJ1-2|-|15
TGTGCCAGCAGCGGAAGATACGGCGCTAACTATGGCTACACCTTC
CASSGRYGANYGYTF
>TRBD1|TRBV12-3/TRBV12-4|TRBJ2-1|-|16
TGTGCCAGCAGGCTCGGTGGGACAGGGGCGAGGAATGAGCAGTTCTTC
CASRLGGTGARNEQFF
>TRBD2|TRBV12-3/TRBV12-4|TRBJ2-3|-|17
TGTGCCAGCAGTCGTAAGCTCAGCGGGGGCGGCACAGATACGCAGTATTTT
CASSRKLSGGGTDTQYF
>-|TRBV7-9|TRBJ2-5|few|16
TGTGCCAGCAGCTCACAAAGTCCGGGCCCAAGGGGGACCCAGTACTTC
CASSSQSPGPRGTQYF
>-|TRBV15|TRBJ2-2|few|15
TGTGCCACCAGCAGAGCGGGCAGCTCTAAGGGGGAGCTGTTTTTT
CATSRAGSSKGELFF
>TRBD2|TRBV12-3/TRBV12-4|TRBJ2-3|few|17
TGTGCCAGCAGTTTTGATACGGGGGGGTCTGTTCCAGATACGCAGTATTTT
CASSFDTGGSVPDTQYF
>-|TRBV30|TRBJ2-2|few|14
TGTGTCGGAGGCCCCAACATCCCCACCGGGGAGCTGTTTTTT
CVGGPNIPTGELFF
>TRBD2|TRBV24-1|TRBJ2-3|many|13
TGTGCCACCGGCGACCCGGGAGGGGATACGCAGTATTTT
CATGDPGGDTQYF